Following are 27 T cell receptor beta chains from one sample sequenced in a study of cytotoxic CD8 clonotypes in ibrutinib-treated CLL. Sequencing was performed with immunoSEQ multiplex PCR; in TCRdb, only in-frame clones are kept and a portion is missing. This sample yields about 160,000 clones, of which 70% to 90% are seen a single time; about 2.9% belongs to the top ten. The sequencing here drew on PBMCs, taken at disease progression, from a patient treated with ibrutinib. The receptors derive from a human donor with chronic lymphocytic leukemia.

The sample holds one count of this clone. The CDR3 region is CASTLGGNEKLFF. The CDR3 DNA reads TGTGCCAGCACCCTCGGGGGGAATGAAAAACTGTTTTTT. The chain couples TRBV28 to TRBJ1-4; D is possibly TRBD1 (5 bases). The CDR3 spans 13 residues. Germline V gives CDR1 MDHEN, CDR2 SYDVKM. Trimming shortened V by 7 bases and J by 5 bases, and 11 bases separated the two germline ends.

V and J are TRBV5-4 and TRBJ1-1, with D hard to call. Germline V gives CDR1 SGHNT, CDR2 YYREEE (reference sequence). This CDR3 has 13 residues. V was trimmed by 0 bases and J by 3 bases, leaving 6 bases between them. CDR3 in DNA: TGTGCCAGCAGCTTGGATTGGGACACTGAAGCTTTCTTT. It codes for CASSLDWDTEAFF.

Here the CDR3 DNA reads TGCGCCAGCAGCCAAGAACTAGCGGGAGGGCCCACCAATGAGCAGTTCTTC. Encoded protein: CASSQELAGGPTNEQFF. The chain recombines TRBV4-3 with TRBJ2-1, with 13 nucleotides matching TRBD2. V was clipped by 0 bases and J by 6 bases; unmatched bases: 5. The CDR3 consists of 17 residues. Per the germline V gene, CDR1 is LGHNA and CDR2 is YSLEER.

CDR3 DNA sequence: TGTGCCAGCAGTCTTTTAGGCTACGAGCAGTACTTC. Protein: CASSLLGYEQYF. V usage is TRBV5-5 and J usage is TRBJ2-7; no firm D call. This CDR3 comprises 12 residues. Per germline, CDR1 SGHKS and CDR2 YYEKEE (reference sequence). Between the trimmed V and J ends, which lost 5 bases and 3 bases, there was a span of 9 bases.

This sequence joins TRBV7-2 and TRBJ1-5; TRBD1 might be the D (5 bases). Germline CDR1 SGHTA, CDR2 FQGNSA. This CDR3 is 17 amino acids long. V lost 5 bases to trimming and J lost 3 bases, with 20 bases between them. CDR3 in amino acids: CASSREAEGSHNQPQHF. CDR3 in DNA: TGTGCCAGCAGCCGAGAAGCCGAGGGGAGTCACAATCAGCCCCAGCATTTT. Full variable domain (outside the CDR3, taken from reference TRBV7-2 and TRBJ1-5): GAGVSQSPSNKVTEKGKDVELRCDPISGHTALYWYRQSLGQGLEFLIYFQGNSAPDKSGLPSDRFSAERTGGSVSTLTIQRTQQEDSAVYLCASSREAEGSHNQPQHFGDGTRLSIL.

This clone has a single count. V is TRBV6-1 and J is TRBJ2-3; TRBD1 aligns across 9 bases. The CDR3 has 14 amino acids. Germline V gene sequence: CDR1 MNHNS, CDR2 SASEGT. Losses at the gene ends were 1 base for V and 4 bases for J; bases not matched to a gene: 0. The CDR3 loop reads CASSEGQGADTQYF. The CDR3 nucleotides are TGTGCCAGCAGTGAAGGACAGGGGGCAGATACGCAGTATTTT.

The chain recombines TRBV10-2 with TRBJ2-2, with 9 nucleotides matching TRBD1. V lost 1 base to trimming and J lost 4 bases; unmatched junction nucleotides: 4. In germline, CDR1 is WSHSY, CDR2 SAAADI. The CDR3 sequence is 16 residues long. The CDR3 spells CASSELQGASTGELFF. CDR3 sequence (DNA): TGCGCCAGCAGTGAGTTACAGGGGGCCTCCACCGGGGAGCTGTTTTTT.

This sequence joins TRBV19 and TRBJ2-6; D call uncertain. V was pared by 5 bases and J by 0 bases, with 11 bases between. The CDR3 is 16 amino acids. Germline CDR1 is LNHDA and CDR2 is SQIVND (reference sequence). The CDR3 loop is CASSPLKSSGANVLTF. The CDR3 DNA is TGTGCCAGTAGTCCCCTTAAAAGCTCTGGGGCCAACGTCCTGACTTTC.

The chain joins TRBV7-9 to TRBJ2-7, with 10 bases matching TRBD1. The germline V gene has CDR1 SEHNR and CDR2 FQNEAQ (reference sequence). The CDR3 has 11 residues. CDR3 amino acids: CDGTGVDEQYF. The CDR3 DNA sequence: TGTGACGGGACAGGGGTGGACGAGCAGTACTTC.

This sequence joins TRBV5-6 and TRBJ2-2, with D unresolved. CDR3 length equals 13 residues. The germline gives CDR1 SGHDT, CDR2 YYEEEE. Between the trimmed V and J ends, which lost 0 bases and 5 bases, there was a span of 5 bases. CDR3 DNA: TGTGCCAGCAGCTTGGTAGGAACCGGGGAGCTGTTTTTT. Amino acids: CASSLVGTGELFF.

The CDR3 loop reads CASSLDPNEKLFF. The CDR3 DNA reads TGTGCCAGCTCATTGGACCCCAATGAAAAACTGTTTTTT. The V call is TRBV18, the J call TRBJ1-4; D remains unclear. Germline V gives CDR1 KGHSH, CDR2 LQKENI. The V gene lost 5 bases and the J gene lost 5 bases, with 9 bases spanning the gap. The CDR3 runs 13 residues.

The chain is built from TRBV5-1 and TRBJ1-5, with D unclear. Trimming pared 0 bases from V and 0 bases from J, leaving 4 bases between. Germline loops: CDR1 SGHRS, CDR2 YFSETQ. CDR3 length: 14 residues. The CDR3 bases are TGCGCCAGCAGCTTGGAACATAGCAATCAGCCCCAGCATTTT. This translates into CASSLEHSNQPQHF. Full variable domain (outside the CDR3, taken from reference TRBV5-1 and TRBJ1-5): KAGVTQTPRYLIKTRGQQVTLSCSPISGHRSVSWYQQTPGQGLQFLFEYFSETQRNKGNFPGRFSGRQFSNSRSEMNVSTLELGDSALYLCASSLEHSNQPQHFGDGTRLSIL.

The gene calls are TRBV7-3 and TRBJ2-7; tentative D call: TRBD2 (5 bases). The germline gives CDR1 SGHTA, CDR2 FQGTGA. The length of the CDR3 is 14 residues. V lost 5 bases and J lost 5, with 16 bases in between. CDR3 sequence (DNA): TGTGCCAGCAGCCTGGACTCAACTCGCAACGAGCAGTACTTC. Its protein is CASSLDSTRNEQYF. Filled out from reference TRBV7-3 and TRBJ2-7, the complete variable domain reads GAGVSQTPSNKVTEKGKYVELRCDPISGHTALYWYRQSLGQGPEFLIYFQGTGAADDSGLPNDRFFAVRPEGSVSTLKIQRTERGDSAVYLCASSLDSTRNEQYFGPGTRLTVT.

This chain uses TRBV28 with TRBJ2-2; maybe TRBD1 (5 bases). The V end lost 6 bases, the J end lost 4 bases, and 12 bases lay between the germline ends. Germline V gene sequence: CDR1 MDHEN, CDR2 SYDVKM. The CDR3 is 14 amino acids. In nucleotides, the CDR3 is TGTGCCAGCAGACTGGCCAGGGCCACCGGGGAGCTGTTTTTT. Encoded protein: CASRLARATGELFF.

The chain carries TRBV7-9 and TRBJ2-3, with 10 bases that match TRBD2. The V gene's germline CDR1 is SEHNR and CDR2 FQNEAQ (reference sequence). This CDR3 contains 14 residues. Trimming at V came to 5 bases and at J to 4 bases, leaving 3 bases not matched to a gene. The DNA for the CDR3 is TGTGCCAGCAGCCAAGGGACTAGCGCAGATACGCAGTATTTT. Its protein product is CASSQGTSADTQYF.

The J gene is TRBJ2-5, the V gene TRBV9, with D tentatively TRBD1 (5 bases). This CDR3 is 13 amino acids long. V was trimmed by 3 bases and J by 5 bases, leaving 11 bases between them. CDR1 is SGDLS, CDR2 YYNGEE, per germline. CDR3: CASSGRVWETQYF. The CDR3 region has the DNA TGTGCCAGCAGCGGCAGGGTTTGGGAGACCCAGTACTTC.

The chain's CDR3 is CASKKVDGTYEQYF. The CDR3 DNA reads as TGTGCCAGCAAGAAGGTCGACGGAACCTACGAGCAGTACTTC. The chain joins TRBV28 to TRBJ2-7, with D unresolved. The CDR3 has 14 amino acids. The germline V gene has CDR1 MDHEN and CDR2 SYDVKM. V lost 7 bases to trimming and J lost 2 bases, with 15 bases between them. Full variable domain (missing parts from reference TRBV28 and TRBJ2-7): DVKVTQSSRYLVKRTGEKVFLECVQDMDHENMFWYRQDPGLGLRLIYFSYDVKMKEKGDIPEGYSVSREKKERFSLILESASTNQTSMYLCASKKVDGTYEQYFGPGTRLTVT.

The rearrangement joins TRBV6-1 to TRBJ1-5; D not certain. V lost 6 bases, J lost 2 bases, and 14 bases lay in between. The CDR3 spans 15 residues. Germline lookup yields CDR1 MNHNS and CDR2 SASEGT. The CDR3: CASRTAAGGNQPQHF. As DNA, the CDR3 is TGTGCCAGCAGAACGGCCGCGGGTGGCAATCAGCCCCAGCATTTT.

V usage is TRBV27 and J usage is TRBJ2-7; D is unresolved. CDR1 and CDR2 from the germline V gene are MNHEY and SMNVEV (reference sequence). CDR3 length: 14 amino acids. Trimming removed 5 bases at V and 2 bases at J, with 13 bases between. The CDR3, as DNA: TGTGCCAGCAGTCCCCGGACGGTTACCTACGAGCAGTACTTC. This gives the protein CASSPRTVTYEQYF.

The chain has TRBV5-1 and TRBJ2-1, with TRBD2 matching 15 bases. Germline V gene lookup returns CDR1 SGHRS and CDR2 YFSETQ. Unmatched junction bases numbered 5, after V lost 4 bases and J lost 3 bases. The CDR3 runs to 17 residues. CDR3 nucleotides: TGCGCCAGCAGCCTTGGGGGACTAGCGGGAGGCTACAATGAGCAGTTCTTC. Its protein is CASSLGGLAGGYNEQFF.

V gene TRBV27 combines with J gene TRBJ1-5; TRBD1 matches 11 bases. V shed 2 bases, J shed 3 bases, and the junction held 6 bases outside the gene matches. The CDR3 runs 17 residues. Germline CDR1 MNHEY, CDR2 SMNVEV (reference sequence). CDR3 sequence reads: CASSLEGTGGINQPQHF. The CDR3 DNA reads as TGTGCCAGCAGTTTAGAAGGGACAGGGGGTATCAATCAGCCCCAGCATTTT.

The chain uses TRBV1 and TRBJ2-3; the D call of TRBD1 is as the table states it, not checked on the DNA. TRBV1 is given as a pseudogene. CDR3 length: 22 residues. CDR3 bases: TGCACCAGCAGCCAAGTTTCTTACAGGGTTTTCTCTCCAGCGCACCGCACAGATACGCAGTATTTT. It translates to CTSSQVSYRVFSPAHRTDTQYF.

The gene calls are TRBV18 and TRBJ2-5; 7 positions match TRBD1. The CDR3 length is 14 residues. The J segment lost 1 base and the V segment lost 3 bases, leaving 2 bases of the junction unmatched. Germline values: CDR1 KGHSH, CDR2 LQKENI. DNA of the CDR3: TGTGCCAGCTCACCGAGACAGGGCCAAGAGACCCAGTACTTC. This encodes CASSPRQGQETQYF.

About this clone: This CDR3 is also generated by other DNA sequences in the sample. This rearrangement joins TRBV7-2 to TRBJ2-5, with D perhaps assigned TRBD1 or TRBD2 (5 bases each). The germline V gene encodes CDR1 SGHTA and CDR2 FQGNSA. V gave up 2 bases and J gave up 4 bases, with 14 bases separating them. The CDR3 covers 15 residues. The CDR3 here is CASSLRGPQGETQYF. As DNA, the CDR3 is TGTGCCAGCAGCTTACGGGGTCCCCAGGGAGAGACCCAGTACTTC.

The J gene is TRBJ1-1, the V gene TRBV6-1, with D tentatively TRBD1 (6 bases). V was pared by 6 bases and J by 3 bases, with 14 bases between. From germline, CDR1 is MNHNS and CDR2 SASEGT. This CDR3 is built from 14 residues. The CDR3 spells CASSSRGGYTEAFF. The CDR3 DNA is TGTGCCAGCAGCTCCAGGGGCGGGTACACTGAAGCTTTCTTT.

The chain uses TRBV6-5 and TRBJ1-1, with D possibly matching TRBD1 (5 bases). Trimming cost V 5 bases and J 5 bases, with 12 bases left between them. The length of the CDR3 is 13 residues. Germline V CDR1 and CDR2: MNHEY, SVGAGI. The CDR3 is CASSNQGGTEAFF. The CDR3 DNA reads TGTGCCAGCAGTAACCAGGGTGGGACTGAAGCTTTCTTT.

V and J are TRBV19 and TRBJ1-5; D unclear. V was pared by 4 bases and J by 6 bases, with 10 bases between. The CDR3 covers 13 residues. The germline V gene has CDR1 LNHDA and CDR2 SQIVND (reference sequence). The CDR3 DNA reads TGTGCCAGTAGTAGGAGCGCGGGTCAGCCCCAGCATTTT. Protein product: CASSRSAGQPQHF.